This TCR beta chain comes out of a study of cytomegalovirus exposure and HLA in healthy donors. Germline-derived CDR1 and CDR2 are ENHRY and SYGVKD. This CDR3 is 12 amino acids long. General observations from the study: In a later analysis, a genetic analysis reported fewer productive-TCR N-insertions in an Asian-associated ancestry cluster than the cohort average. A later analysis linked a missense variant in DCLRE1C to the trimming of TCR beta V and J genes.

Use of 60 Vbeta and 13 Jbeta primers characterized the PCR. This table comes from immunoSEQ multiplex PCR, and its TCRdb copy is limited to in-frame clones, with some not included. The sample has 200,000 to 250,000 clones, less than 80% seen once. A word on this clone: Its specificity is not known.

The sequence derives from a girl aged 2 to 10 in good health and CMV-seronegative. The rearrangement joins TRBV10-3 to TRBJ2-1, with 9 bases aligning to TRBD1. The source material was PBMCs. Here the CDR3 reads CATRQGDNEQFF. In DNA form, the CDR3 reads TGTGCGACTCGACAGGGGGACAATGAGCAGTTCTTC.